This T cell receptor (beta chain) was captured in a study of OX40 agonist ivuxolimab in advanced cancers. V dropped 3 bases and J dropped 5; count of bases not matched to a gene: 8. Germline-derived CDR1 and CDR2 are SGHNT and YYREEE (reference sequence). The CDR3 loop spans 15 amino acids. Only in-frame clones appear in the TCRdb table, and some are missing; sequencing was by immunoSEQ multiplex PCR. Of 35,000 to 45,000 clones in the sample, 65% to 80% were seen once. The input for sequencing was CD4+ or CD8+ T cells sorted from blood, taken in a trial of the OX40 agonist ivuxolimab. The sequence was obtained from an adult with an advanced solid tumor such as melanoma, head and neck, liver or kidney cancer. The V and J genes are TRBV5-4 and TRBJ1-1; the match to TRBD1 covers 9 bases. The CDR3 DNA reads as TGTGCCAGCAGCTGGGGGGGACAGGGAGGTACTGAAGCTTTCTTT. This gives the protein CASSWGGQGGTEAFF.